Listed below are T cell receptor beta chains from one sample, sequenced in a study of blood T cell repertoires in COVID-19. Sequencing used immunoSEQ multiplex PCR; TCRdb keeps in-frame clones, though not all of them. In the table there are more than 90,000 clones, approximately 70% of which are singletons. Sequenced: peripheral blood. These receptors were collected from a woman in her sixties or seventies in a cohort sampled during active or convalescent COVID-19. Each CDR3 is given with its conserved first and last residue. A D gene is named only where the DNA matches it firmly. Clone size, where shown, is once, few, many, or a class for clones that have expanded.

v_gene	j_gene	abundance	d_gene	CDR3nt	CDR3aa
TRBV5-7	TRBJ1-6	NA	NA	TGTGCCAGCAGCTTAGGGTTAGGGTACGGGAGCTCCTATAATTCACCCCTCCACTTT	CASSLGLGYGSSYNSPLHF
TRBV5-1	TRBJ2-3	NA	TRBD2	TGCGCCAGCAGCTTGGTCACGGGGGGAGAGACAGATACGCAGTATTTT	CASSLVTGGETDTQYF
TRBV2	TRBJ1-5	NA	NA	TGTGCCATCGGGGAGGGGGATCAGCCCCAGCATTTT	CAIGEGDQPQHF
TRBV5-1	TRBJ2-5	NA	NA	TGCGCCAGCAGTTGGGAGTCCTCCCGCCGGGAGACCCAGTACTTC	CASSWESSRRETQYF
TRBV4-1	TRBJ2-3	NA	NA	TGCGCCAGCAGCCAAGTCGCGGGGGCCAGCACAGATACGCAGTATTTT	CASSQVAGASTDTQYF
TRBV15	TRBJ2-5	NA	NA	TGTGCCACCAGCAGAGTTGGTAGTGCGGGGCAAGAGACCCAGTACTTC	CATSRVGSAGQETQYF
TRBV18	TRBJ2-7	NA	NA	TGTGCCAGCTCCCCTACCATCATAGGAGGGAACTCCTACGAGCAGTACTTC	CASSPTIIGGNSYEQYF
TRBV10-2	TRBJ2-1	NA	TRBD2	TGCGCCAGCAGTGATTTCAGCGGGGGGGTGTGGTATGAGCAGTTCTTC	CASSDFSGGVWYEQFF
TRBV20-1	TRBJ1-1	NA	TRBD1	TGCAGCGGACAGGGGAACACTGAAGCTTTCTTT	CSGQGNTEAFF
TRBV5-1	TRBJ2-7	NA	NA	TGCGCCAGCAGCTTCCAGGGGGGATCCTACGAGCAGTACTTC	CASSFQGGSYEQYF
TRBV20-1	TRBJ2-7	few	NA	TGCAGTGCCGATCTTGAGTACGAGCAGTACTTC	CSADLEYEQYF
TRBV6-5	TRBJ1-3	NA	NA	TGTGCCAGCAGCCCACAGGGATTCTCTGGAAACACCATATATTTT	CASSPQGFSGNTIYF
TRBV19	TRBJ1-3	NA	NA	TGTGCCAGTAGCGCCGGACAGACGAGCTCTGGAAACACCATATATTTT	CASSAGQTSSGNTIYF
TRBV7-2	TRBJ2-7	NA	NA	TGTGCCAGCAGCTTAGGCCCGCGATCAAGCTCCTACGAGCAGTACTTC	CASSLGPRSSSYEQYF
TRBV19	TRBJ2-1	NA	TRBD2	TGTGCCAGTAGGAAGACTAGCGGGGGGCATAATTACAATGAGCAGTTCTTC	CASRKTSGGHNYNEQFF
TRBV5-4	TRBJ2-5	NA	NA	TGTGCCAGCAGCTTGGCTAGTCGGGAGACCCAGTACTTC	CASSLASRETQYF
TRBV7-9	TRBJ1-6	few	TRBD1	TGTGCCAGCATTACCGGGACAGAGAATTCACCCCTCCACTTT	CASITGTENSPLHF
TRBV7-2	TRBJ2-2	NA	TRBD1	TGTGCCAGCAGCCCCCGGGACAGGACGAACACCGGGGAGCTGTTTTTT	CASSPRDRTNTGELFF
TRBV5-1	TRBJ1-1	NA	NA	TGCGCCAGCAGCTTGGAGGCAGGGCTCACGGCTTTCTTT	CASSLEAGLTAFF
TRBV5-1	TRBJ2-5	NA	TRBD2	TGCGCCAGCAGCTTGGGAGCGGGGAGAGAGACCCAGTACTTC	CASSLGAGRETQYF
TRBV7-9	TRBJ2-5	NA	TRBD1	TGTGCCAGCAGCCCGGACAGGATAACGGAGACCCAGTACTTC	CASSPDRITETQYF
TRBV5-4	TRBJ2-3	NA	TRBD2	TGTGCCAGCAGCCCAGGAGCGGGGGGGGTATATACGCAGTATTTT	CASSPGAGGVYTQYF
TRBV3-1/TRBV3-2	TRBJ2-7	once	NA	TGTGCCAGCAGCACTCGGGACATGCCCTACGAGCAGTACTTC	CASSTRDMPYEQYF
TRBV7-8	TRBJ1-1	few	NA	TGTGCCAGCAGCACCTGGACAGCTCTGAACACTGAAGCTTTCTTT	CASSTWTALNTEAFF
TRBV9	TRBJ2-1	NA	TRBD1	TGTGCCAGCAGCCCCGGGACAGGATTTTACAATGAGCAGTTCTTC	CASSPGTGFYNEQFF
TRBV12-5	TRBJ2-2	NA	NA	TGTGCTAGTGGTTTGCGGGTTACCGGGGAGCTGTTTTTT	CASGLRVTGELFF
TRBV5-4	TRBJ2-7	many	NA	TGTGCCAGCAGCTTGGACCCACAGGGAAACTACGAGCAGTACTTC	CASSLDPQGNYEQYF
TRBV30	TRBJ1-1	NA	TRBD1	TGTGCCAGACAGGGGGGGGAAACTGAAGCTTTCTTT	CARQGGETEAFF
TRBV11-3	TRBJ2-3	NA	NA	TGTGCCAGCAGCCAAAGACAGGGCACAGATACGCAGTATTTT	CASSQRQGTDTQYF
TRBV19	TRBJ2-5	few	NA	TGTGCCAGTAGGGGACAAGGTCGGGAGACCCAGTACTTC	CASRGQGRETQYF
TRBV3-1/TRBV3-2	TRBJ2-2	NA	TRBD1	TGTGCCAGCAGCCAAGGACAGGGGGACGGGGAGCTGTTTTTT	CASSQGQGDGELFF
TRBV28	TRBJ2-7	NA	NA	TGTGCCAGCAGGGCCCAGGGTTCGGGCTCCTACGAGCAGTACTTC	CASRAQGSGSYEQYF
TRBV2	TRBJ2-7	NA	TRBD1	TGTGCCAGCAGTGAAGGGGGACAGGGATTTGGCGGGCAGTACTTC	CASSEGGQGFGGQYF
TRBV4-1	TRBJ1-3	few	NA	TGCGCCAGCAGCCAAGATGGGGCAGGACATGTTCCTGGAAACACCATATATTTT	CASSQDGAGHVPGNTIYF
TRBV7-9	TRBJ2-7	NA	NA	TGTGCCAGCAGCTTTAGACAAGGCAGTTACGAGCAGTACTTC	CASSFRQGSYEQYF
TRBV5-4	TRBJ2-5	NA	NA	TGTGCCAGCAGCTTGACAGGGTTCGAGACCCAGTACTTC	CASSLTGFETQYF
TRBV12-5	TRBJ1-5	NA	TRBD1	TGTGCTAGTGGTTTGACGGGACAGGGTGGGTATCAGCCCCAGCATTTT	CASGLTGQGGYQPQHF
TRBV30	TRBJ2-5	NA	NA	TGTGCCTGGAGTGAAGGGGGTAGCACGAAGACCCAGTACTTC	CAWSEGGSTKTQYF
TRBV5-8	TRBJ2-1	NA	TRBD2	TGTGCCAGCAGCAGGGGGACTAGCGGAAACAATGAGCAGTTCTTC	CASSRGTSGNNEQFF
TRBV27	TRBJ2-7	NA	TRBD1	TGTGCCAGCAGCCCGGGACAGAACTCCTACGAGCAGTACTTC	CASSPGQNSYEQYF
TRBV9	TRBJ2-2	NA	TRBD1	TGTGCCAGCAGCGGACAGGGGGCGTTGAACACCGGGGAGCTGTTTTTT	CASSGQGALNTGELFF
TRBV28	TRBJ2-7	NA	NA	TGTGCCAGCAGAGGGGGAGGGGTGGCCTACGAGCAGTACTTC	CASRGGGVAYEQYF
TRBV18	TRBJ1-5	few	NA	TGTGCCAGCTCACAGGTGGGAGTCCCCTATAGCAATCAGCCCCAGCATTTT	CASSQVGVPYSNQPQHF
TRBV5-4	TRBJ1-2	NA	NA	TGTGCCAGCAGCTTGGCCTCAGGGGTTAGAGCGAGCTACACCTTC	CASSLASGVRASYTF
TRBV30	TRBJ2-3	NA	NA	TGTGCCTGGAGTAAGGTGGTGGGGGCTAATACGCAGTATTTT	CAWSKVVGANTQYF
TRBV5-5	TRBJ1-5	NA	NA	TGTGCCAGCAGCTTGCGGCAGGGGAATCAGCCCCAGCATTTT	CASSLRQGNQPQHF
TRBV11-2	TRBJ1-1	NA	NA	TGTGCCAGCAGCTTAGGGGTAGGGCAGGGCTTGAACACTGAAGCTTTCTTT	CASSLGVGQGLNTEAFF
TRBV13	TRBJ2-2	once	NA	TGTGCCAGCAGCTTACTGCAGGGTAAAACCGGGGAGCTGTTTTTT	CASSLLQGKTGELFF
TRBV11-2	TRBJ1-2	NA	TRBD1	TGTGCCAGCAGCATCGACGGACAGGGGGCTTTGTATGGCTACACCTTC	CASSIDGQGALYGYTF
TRBV4-2	TRBJ1-1	NA	NA	TGTGCCAGCAGCCAAGAGACGGGGACTGAAGCTTTCTTT	CASSQETGTEAFF
TRBV13	TRBJ1-6	NA	NA	TGTGCCAGCAGCATAACAGGGTTCGATTCACCCCTCCACTTT	CASSITGFDSPLHF
TRBV6-6	TRBJ2-2	NA	NA	TGTGCCAGCGGAGGTGGCGGGGAGCTGTTTTTT	CASGGGGELFF